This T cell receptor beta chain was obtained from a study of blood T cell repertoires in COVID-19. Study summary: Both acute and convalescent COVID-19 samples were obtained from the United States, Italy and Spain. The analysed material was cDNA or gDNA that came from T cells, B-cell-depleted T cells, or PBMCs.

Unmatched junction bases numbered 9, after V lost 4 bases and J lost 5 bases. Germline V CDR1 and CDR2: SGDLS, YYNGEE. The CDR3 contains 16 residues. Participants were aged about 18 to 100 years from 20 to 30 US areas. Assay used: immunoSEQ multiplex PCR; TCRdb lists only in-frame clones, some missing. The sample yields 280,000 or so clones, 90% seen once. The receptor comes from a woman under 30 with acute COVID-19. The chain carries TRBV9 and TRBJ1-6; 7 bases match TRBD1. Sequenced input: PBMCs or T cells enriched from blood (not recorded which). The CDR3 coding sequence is TGTGCCAGCAGCCAAGGGGGCAGGGGGGATAATTCACCCCTCCACTTT. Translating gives CASSQGGRGDNSPLHF.